This T cell receptor (beta chain) was documented in a study of vaccination effects on CD4 cells after COVID-19. Across the study: The cohort was immunized with two doses of either the BNT162b2 or mRNA-1273 vaccine.

Deletions cut 8 bases from V and 4 bases from J, with 17 bases between. The CDR3 runs to 14 residues. CDR1 ENHRY and CDR2 SYGVKD come from the germline V gene. The data were produced by immunoSEQ multiplex PCR, yet TCRdb's version contains in-frame clones alone and is incomplete. This sample has approximately 50,000 clones; more than 75% occur once, and the top ten carry just over 6%. Viral peptide pools were used in the ViraFEST assay to expand antigen-specific CD4+ T cells, and sequencing came afterward. Isolating CD4+ T cells followed 9 to 10 days of culture. Testing of the vaccine recipients showed negative nucleocapsid antibodies and no prior SARS-CoV-2 infection. Details on this clone: Its matching antigen is unknown.

Study-wide findings and caveats: In the study, convalescent patients were few, and early post-infection timepoints were absent. The study found that only 1 of 255 vaccine-induced clones from healthy vaccinees cross-reacted with common cold coronaviruses.

The chain carries TRBV10-3 and TRBJ1-2; tentative D call: TRBD1 (6 bases). Sequencing was performed on CD4+ T cells from PBMCs cultured with HCoV-OC43 spike peptides, taken before COVID-19 vaccination. This sample's subset: HCoV-OC43 spike overlapping peptide pool stimulation. The origin of this receptor is a human donor who received a COVID-19 vaccine. CDR3 coding DNA: TGTGCCATCCGACCTCCGGACAGACCCTATGGCTACACCTTC. It codes for CAIRPPDRPYGYTF.